Below, 25 T cell receptor beta chains from the same sample are listed, as sequenced in a study of blood T cells in healthy people across ages. For the second PCR, which ran for about 6 to 11 cycles, a sample-barcoded 5' primer and a J-beta primer mix were used. TCRdb reprocessed the 5' RACE reads with MiXCR, giving one entry per CDR3 protein. This sample has about 1.8 million distinct CDR3 sequences; about 50% occur once, and the top ten carry more than 2%. The material sequenced was blood. Receptors originate from a woman between 40 and 55 years old in good health.

The chain uses TRBV12-3 or TRBV12-4 and TRBJ2-5, with D possibly matching TRBD1 (5 bases). V was clipped by 7 bases and J by 4 bases, with 13 bases between them. The CDR3 has 13 residues. The CDR3 nucleotides read TGTGCCAGCATAGGGGAAGGGCTAGAGACCCAGTACTTC. This gives the protein CASIGEGLETQYF.

V usage is TRBV12-3 or TRBV12-4 and J usage is TRBJ2-5; 12 bases fit TRBD1. Unmatched junction bases numbered 12, after V lost 5 bases and J lost 11 bases. The CDR3 consists of 15 residues. CDR3 DNA: TGTGCCAGCAGTGACCGGGACAGGGGGCGAGGTGAGCAGTACTTC. This translates into CASSDRDRGRGEQYF.

This chain uses TRBV5-6 with TRBJ2-1; 7 bases fit TRBD2. The CDR3 has 16 residues. Germline-derived CDR1 and CDR2 are SGHDT and YYEEEE. V shed 3 bases and J 1 base; nucleotides not matched to a gene: 7. DNA of the CDR3: TGTGCCAGCAGCTGGGAGGGTTCGAGTTCCTACAATGAGCAGTTCTTC. It specifies CASSWEGSSSYNEQFF.

In its sample, this clonotype was seen a few times. The chain combines TRBV20-1 with TRBJ2-3; D possibly corresponds to TRBD2 (5 bases). V was clipped by 6 bases and J by 6 bases, with 10 bases between them. CDR3 length equals 11 residues. CDR1 is DFQATT, CDR2 SNEGSKA, per germline (reference sequence). In nucleotides, the CDR3 is TGCAGTGCCACCGTAGCGGATACGCAGTATTTT. It translates to CSATVADTQYF.

The chain has TRBV6-2 or TRBV6-3 and TRBJ2-3; a weak D match, TRBD2 (6 bases). The germline CDR1 and CDR2 sequences are MNHEY and SVGEGT. V lost 4 bases, J lost 5 bases, and 7 bases lay in between. The CDR3 length is 12 residues. CDR3 loop: CASSWRGDTQYF. The CDR3 nucleotides are TGTGCCAGCAGTTGGCGGGGAGATACGCAGTATTTT.

This chain joins TRBV14 and TRBJ2-7; D is perhaps TRBD1 (5 bases). This CDR3 comprises 15 residues. Trimming removed 5 bases from V and 1 base from J, with 15 bases in between. Per the germline V gene, CDR1 is SGHDN and CDR2 is FVKESK. The CDR3 nucleotides are TGTGCCAGCAGCGAACTTCGACAGACATCCTACGAGCAGTACTTC. It translates to CASSELRQTSYEQYF. The whole variable domain, filled in from reference TRBV14 and TRBJ2-7, reads EAGVTQFPSHSVIEKGQTVTLRCDPISGHDNLYWYRRVMGKEIKFLLHFVKESKQDESGMPNNRFLAERTGGTYSTLKVQPAELEDSGVYFCASSELRQTSYEQYFGPGTRLTVT.

This clonotype has a single count. The chain uses TRBV28 and TRBJ2-3; 8 bases fit TRBD2. CDR3 size: 16 residues. V lost 0 bases to trimming and J lost 8 bases; unmatched junction nucleotides: 10. CDR1 is MDHEN, CDR2 SYDVKM, per germline. In nucleotides, the CDR3 is TGTGCCAGCAGTTTATGGCCTAGCGGGCCCGGTGGTACGCAGTATTTT. This sequence encodes CASSLWPSGPGGTQYF. The full variable domain, rest sourced from reference TRBV28 and TRBJ2-3, is DVKVTQSSRYLVKRTGEKVFLECVQDMDHENMFWYRQDPGLGLRLIYFSYDVKMKEKGDIPEGYSVSREKKERFSLILESASTNQTSMYLCASSLWPSGPGGTQYFGPGTRLTVL.

The J gene is TRBJ2-1, the V gene TRBV6-5; 7 positions match TRBD1. The CDR3 totals 14 residues. The ends lost 2 bases at V and 9 bases at J; junction bases unmatched: 7. The germline gives CDR1 MNHEY, CDR2 SVGAGI. The CDR3 nucleotides are TGTGCCAGCAGTTACAGTAGGGGGCAGGGTGAGCAGTTCTTC. Translation gives CASSYSRGQGEQFF.

J is TRBJ2-4 and V is TRBV7-2; no definite D call. CDR1 is SGHTA and CDR2 is FQGNSA in the germline V gene. The germline V and J ends were trimmed by 2 bases and 0 bases, with 8 bases remaining between them. This CDR3 contains 15 residues. CDR3 sequence (DNA): TGTGCCAGCAGCTTACCCACAGTAGCCAAAAACATTCAGTACTTC. Its translation is CASSLPTVAKNIQYF. Supplemented by reference TRBV7-2 and TRBJ2-4, the full variable domain reads GAGVSQSPSNKVTEKGKDVELRCDPISGHTALYWYRQSLGQGLEFLIYFQGNSAPDKSGLPSDRFSAERTGGSVSTLTIQRTQQEDSAVYLCASSLPTVAKNIQYFGAGTRLSVL.

The V and J genes are TRBV29-1 and TRBJ1-5; D remains unclear. The V gene's germline CDR1 is SQVTM and CDR2 ANQGSEA. The CDR3 has 11 amino acids. Trimming took off 1 base at V and 11 bases at J, with 9 bases between the two ends. CDR3 nucleotides: TGCAGCGTTGAAGTTGCTGGGACCCAGCATTTT. This encodes CSVEVAGTQHF.

This clonotype was seen only a few times. The gene calls are TRBV15 and TRBJ2-7; TRBD1 aligns across 10 bases. Germline CDR1 LNHNV, CDR2 YYDKDF (reference sequence). The CDR3 is made up of 15 amino acids. The V and J ends lost 0 bases and 4 bases, in that order; junction bases with no gene match: 3. The CDR3 DNA reads as TGTGCCACCAGCAGAGAGACAGGGGGCCGATACGAGCAGTACTTC. Protein sequence: CATSRETGGRYEQYF.

A note on this clonotype: Sequence at one end of the junction differs from germline and may be a read error. This chain joins TRBV15 and TRBJ2-1; 7 bases align to TRBD1. This CDR3 contains 13 residues. The germline V gene encodes CDR1 LNHNV and CDR2 YYDKDF (reference sequence). The CDR3 reads CATSRDRAQGQFF. DNA of the CDR3: TGTGCCACCAGCCGAGACAGGGCACAGGGGCAGTTCTTC.

The J gene is TRBJ2-4, the V gene TRBV4-1, with 11 bases matching TRBD2. Germline CDR1 is MGHRA and CDR2 is YSYEKL. J was trimmed by 2 bases and V by 1 base; bases with no gene match: 10. The CDR3 length is 19 residues. The CDR3: CASSQGKGLAGLTKNIQYF. The CDR3, as DNA: TGCGCCAGCAGCCAAGGTAAAGGACTAGCGGGCCTAACCAAAAACATTCAGTACTTC.

This clonotype was counted a few times. The rearrangement joins TRBV5-6 to TRBJ1-2; D might be TRBD1 (5 bases). Per germline, CDR1 SGHDT and CDR2 YYEEEE. The CDR3 totals 15 residues. V shed 1 base and J shed 4 bases, with 14 bases lying between them. The CDR3 nucleotides read TGTGCCAGCAGCTTGCTCTCTCAGGGAACCTATGGCTACACCTTC. Residues: CASSLLSQGTYGYTF.

V usage is TRBV7-9 and J usage is TRBJ1-2; no clear D gene. Germline lookup yields CDR1 SEHNR and CDR2 FQNEAQ (reference sequence). The CDR3 consists of 12 residues. Trimming cost V 6 bases and J 8 bases, with 13 bases left between them. DNA of the CDR3: TGTGCCAGCAGTCGCGAGGAACGGGGCTACACCTTC. Its protein is CASSREERGYTF.

The V call is TRBV6-5, the J call TRBJ2-1; possibly TRBD2 for D (5 bases). CDR3 length equals 16 residues. Germline CDR1 and CDR2: MNHEY and SVGAGI. Trimming took 0 bases from V and 0 from J, leaving 9 bases between them. The CDR3, as DNA: TGTGCCAGCAGTTACTCGATTGGGAGCTCCTACAATGAGCAGTTCTTC. This sequence encodes CASSYSIGSSYNEQFF.

The chain joins TRBV6-5 to TRBJ1-6; D is unclear. In germline, CDR1 is MNHEY, CDR2 SVGAGI. Trimming pared 6 bases from V and 0 bases from J, leaving 6 bases between. The CDR3 covers 14 residues. Written as DNA, the CDR3 is TGTGCCAGCAGAATAAGCTCCTATAATTCACCCCTCCACTTT. Residues: CASRISSYNSPLHF.

The V gene is TRBV24-1, the J gene TRBJ2-3; TRBD2 matches at 15 bases. The trim removed 4 bases at V and 3 bases at J, leaving 7 bases unmatched. The CDR3 is made up of 18 amino acids. Germline CDR1 KGHDR, CDR2 SFDVKD. This CDR3 reads CATSDPGLAGGVTDTQYF. CDR3 sequence (DNA): TGTGCCACCAGTGACCCGGGACTAGCGGGGGGTGTAACAGATACGCAGTATTTT.

The chain employs TRBV5-1 and TRBJ2-6; D might be TRBD2 (5 bases). Germline V gene lookup returns CDR1 SGHRS and CDR2 YFSETQ. The CDR3 sequence is 18 residues long. The V and J ends lost 0 bases and 0 bases respectively, with 13 bases between them. The CDR3 coding sequence is TGCGCCAGCAGCTTGGGGGAGACTGCACTCTCTGGGGCCAACGTCCTGACTTTC. Its translation is CASSLGETALSGANVLTF.

The table lists this clonotype with a few counts. The DNA of the CDR3 is TGTGCCAGCAGCGTAGACACAGGTCCTTCCACAGATACGCAGTATTTT. Amino acid sequence: CASSVDTGPSTDTQYF. The chain has TRBV9 and TRBJ2-3, with D tentatively TRBD1 (5 bases). This CDR3 spans 16 amino acids. Trimming left V 0 bases short and J 2 bases short, with 13 bases between. Germline-derived CDR1 and CDR2 are SGDLS and YYNGEE. The entire variable domain, with the rest obtained from reference TRBV9 and TRBJ2-3, is as follows: DSGVTQTPKHLITATGQRVTLRCSPRSGDLSVYWYQQSLDQGLQFLIQYYNGEERAKGNILERFSAQQFPDLHSELNLSSLELGDSALYFCASSVDTGPSTDTQYFGPGTRLTVL.

This clonotype was picked up many times. This sequence joins TRBV11-2 and TRBJ2-7, with 13 bases lining up with TRBD2. Germline V CDR1 and CDR2: SGHAT, FQNNGV. This CDR3 has 16 residues. J was trimmed by 2 bases and V by 4 bases; bases with no gene match: 5. For the CDR3, the DNA is TGTGCCAGCAGCTCGCAAACTAGCGGGGGGGCCTACGAGCAGTACTTC. Protein: CASSSQTSGGAYEQYF.

The rearrangement uses TRBV2 and TRBJ2-7; the D call may be TRBD1 or TRBD2 (5 bases each). V shed 6 bases and J shed 3 bases, with 18 bases lying between them. CDR1 is SNHLY and CDR2 is FYNNEI in the germline V gene. This CDR3 region has 15 residues. The CDR3 bases are TGTGCCAGCAGGGGGACCGTTGTGGTGGACTACGAGCAGTACTTC. Its protein product is CASRGTVVVDYEQYF. The variable domain in full, completed from reference TRBV2 and TRBJ2-7, reads EPEVTQTPSHQVTQMGQEVILRCVPISNHLYFYWYRQILGQKVEFLVSFYNNEISEKSEIFDDQFSVERPDGSNFTLKIRSTKLEDSAMYFCASRGTVVVDYEQYFGPGTRLTVT.

This clonotype was detected only a few times. The chain combines TRBV5-1 with TRBJ2-7; D remains ambiguous. CDR1 SGHRS and CDR2 YFSETQ come from the germline V gene. The V and J ends lost 0 bases and 4 bases respectively, with 17 bases between them. CDR3 length: 16 amino acids. This CDR3 is CASSLVSPMTQYEQYF. The CDR3 DNA sequence: TGCGCCAGCAGCTTGGTATCGCCTATGACCCAATACGAGCAGTACTTC.

This clonotype was detected a few times. The CDR3 DNA is TGTGCCAGCAGCCGGGGACAGTCGCAAGAGACCCAGTACTTC. It translates to CASSRGQSQETQYF. This chain connects TRBV7-9 to TRBJ2-5, with 7 bases matching TRBD1. The V and J ends lost 5 bases and 2 bases, in that order; junction bases with no gene match: 5. The germline V gene has CDR1 SEHNR and CDR2 FQNEAQ (reference sequence). The CDR3 is 14 residues long.

V gene TRBV27 combines with J gene TRBJ1-2; 9 positions agree with TRBD1. There are 15 residues in the CDR3. V was clipped by 2 bases and J by 6 bases; unmatched bases: 7. Germline loops: CDR1 MNHEY, CDR2 SMNVEV (reference sequence). For the CDR3, the DNA is TGTGCCAGCAGTTTACGGACAGGGGAAGCCGATGGCTACACCTTC. This sequence encodes CASSLRTGEADGYTF.